These T cell receptor beta chains were read from a single sample in a study of T cells in localized non-small cell lung cancer. The protocol was immunoSEQ multiplex PCR, while the TCRdb copy is restricted to in-frame clones and leaves out a portion. The sample lists roughly 30,000 clones; around 90% were seen once. The sequenced sample was peripheral blood mononuclear cells, obtained before any cancer treatment. All receptors derive from a woman aged 35 to 70 with stage III lung adenocarcinoma. CDR3s include the opening cysteine and the closing phenylalanine or tryptophan. Fields, in order: V gene, D gene, J gene, clone size, CDR3 DNA, CDR3 protein. D genes are given only for firm matches. The size field is filled for only some rows; it gives once, few, many or a size class.

TRBV28,-,TRBJ2-7,-,TGTGCCAGCAGTTTATCAGGGGTGGTAAGCCACGAGCAGTACTTC,CASSLSGVVSHEQYF
TRBV5-1,-,TRBJ1-1,-,TGCGCCAGCAGCTTAACCCATCCCGTTGAGACTGAAGCTTTCTTT,CASSLTHPVETEAFF
TRBV9,-,TRBJ2-7,-,TGTGCCAGCAGCCCAACCGCCGGGGCGGTGTACGAGCAGTACTTC,CASSPTAGAVYEQYF
TRBV5-4,TRBD2,TRBJ2-7,-,TGTGCCAGCAGCTCCACTAGCGGGGGCGCCTACGAGCAGTACTTC,CASSSTSGGAYEQYF
TRBV18,-,TRBJ2-6,-,TGTGCCAGCTCACCACGTCTTGAACAGGTCTTCTCTGGGGCCAACGTCCTGACTTTC,CASSPRLEQVFSGANVLTF
TRBV10-3,TRBD2,TRBJ2-2,-,TGTGCCATCGGAGCGGGAGGGATCACCGGGGAGCTGTTTTTT,CAIGAGGITGELFF
TRBV5-1,TRBD1,TRBJ2-2,-,TGCGCCAGCAGCCGGGGATCAGGGGGAAGAAACACCGGGGAGCTGTTTTTT,CASSRGSGGRNTGELFF
TRBV7-9,-,TRBJ1-3,-,TGTGCCAGCAGCACCGCCGGGACAACGACTGGAAACACCATATATTTT,CASSTAGTTTGNTIYF
TRBV30,TRBD2,TRBJ2-7,-,TGTGCCTGGAGTCCTAGCGGGCCGTCCTACGAGCAGTACTTC,CAWSPSGPSYEQYF
TRBV2,-,TRBJ1-4,-,TGTGCCAGCAGCCGGGACACTTACGCAACTAATGAAAAACTGTTTTTT,CASSRDTYATNEKLFF
TRBV19,-,TRBJ2-3,few,TGTGCCAGTAGTACTCAGACAGGTGCCCTCACAGATACGCAGTATTTT,CASSTQTGALTDTQYF
TRBV5-1,TRBD1,TRBJ2-1,-,TGCGCCAGCAGCTTCGGGACAGGGGCTTACAATGAGCAGTTCTTC,CASSFGTGAYNEQFF
TRBV13,TRBD1,TRBJ1-2,-,TGTGCCAGCAGCAGTGGACAGGCCAACTATGGCTACACCTTC,CASSSGQANYGYTF
TRBV7-3,-,TRBJ1-6,-,TGTGCCAGCAGCTTAGACGGATATAATTCACCCCTCCACTTT,CASSLDGYNSPLHF
TRBV5-1,-,TRBJ2-3,-,TGCGCCAGCAGCTTGGAGGCTCCGAGCACAGATACGCAGTATTTT,CASSLEAPSTDTQYF
TRBV19,TRBD2,TRBJ2-7,-,TGTGCCAGTAAGGTAATGGCGGGAGGGCGGCTCGAGCAGTACTTC,CASKVMAGGRLEQYF